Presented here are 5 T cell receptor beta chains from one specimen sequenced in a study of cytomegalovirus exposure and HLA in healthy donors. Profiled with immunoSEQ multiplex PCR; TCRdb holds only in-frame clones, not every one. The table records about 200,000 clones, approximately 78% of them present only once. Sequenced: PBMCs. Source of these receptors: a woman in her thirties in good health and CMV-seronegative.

The DNA of the CDR3 is TGTGCCAGCAGCTTAGACAGGGGGGATACGCAGTATTTT. Translating gives CASSLDRGDTQYF. The J gene is TRBJ2-3, the V gene TRBV27; TRBD1 aligns across 9 bases. CDR1 is MNHEY, CDR2 SMNVEV, per germline (reference sequence). The CDR3 loop spans 13 amino acids. The J segment lost 6 bases and the V segment lost 6 bases, leaving 4 bases of the junction unmatched.

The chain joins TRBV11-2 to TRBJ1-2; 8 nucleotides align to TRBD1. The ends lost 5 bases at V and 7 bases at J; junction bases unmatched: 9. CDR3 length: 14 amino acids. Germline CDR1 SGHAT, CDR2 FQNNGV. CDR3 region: CASSPGQGSSGYTF. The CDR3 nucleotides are TGTGCCAGCAGCCCCGGACAGGGCTCGAGTGGCTACACCTTC.

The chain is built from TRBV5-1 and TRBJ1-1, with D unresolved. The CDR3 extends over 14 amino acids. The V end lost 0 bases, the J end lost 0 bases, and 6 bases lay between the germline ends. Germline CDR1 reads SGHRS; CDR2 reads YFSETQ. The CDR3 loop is CASSLEQMNTEAFF. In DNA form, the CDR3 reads TGCGCCAGCAGCTTGGAACAGATGAACACTGAAGCTTTCTTT.

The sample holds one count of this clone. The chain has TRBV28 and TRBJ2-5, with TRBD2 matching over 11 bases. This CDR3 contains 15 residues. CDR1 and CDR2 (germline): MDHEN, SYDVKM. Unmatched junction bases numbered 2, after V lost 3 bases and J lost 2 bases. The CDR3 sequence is CASSLTSGEQETQYF. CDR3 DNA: TGTGCCAGCAGTTTGACTAGCGGGGAACAAGAGACCCAGTACTTC.

The CDR3 DNA is TGTGCCAGCAGTTACGCGCGGACAGGGTTTAACGGGGAGCTGTTTTTT. It encodes CASSYARTGFNGELFF. The rearrangement joins TRBV6-5 to TRBJ2-2; 8 bases are shared with TRBD1. This CDR3 has 16 residues. CDR1 is MNHEY and CDR2 is SVGAGI in the germline V gene. Trimming removed 2 bases from V and 7 bases from J; junction bases left unmatched: 9.